These 20 T cell receptor beta chains were all obtained from the same sample, sequenced in a study of cytomegalovirus exposure and HLA in healthy donors. Clones were read by immunoSEQ multiplex PCR, and TCRdb kept only the in-frame ones, dropping some. The sample lists some 170,000 clones; roughly nine tenths were seen once. Sample: PBMCs. Every receptor here comes from a woman aged 30 to 39 in good health and CMV-seronegative.

The rearrangement joins TRBV18 to TRBJ1-2, with D hard to call. Trimming stripped 5 bases from V and 3 bases from J, with 13 bases between. Germline CDR1 and CDR2: KGHSH and LQKENI. This CDR3 spans 14 amino acids. In nucleotides, the CDR3 is TGTGCCAGCTCATCGACGTCTGGGGACTATGGCTACACCTTC. Protein product: CASSSTSGDYGYTF. The variable domain in full, with the rest retrieved from reference TRBV18 and TRBJ1-2, is NAGVMQNPRHLVRRRGQEARLRCSPMKGHSHVYWYRQLPEEGLKFMVYLQKENIIDESGMPKERFSAEFPKEGPSILRIQQVVRGDSAAYFCASSSTSGDYGYTFGSGTRLTVV.

The chain joins TRBV27 to TRBJ1-5, with TRBD1 as a possible D gene (5 bases). Trimming shortened V by 4 bases and J by 7 bases, and 11 bases separated the two germline ends. Germline V gene sequence: CDR1 MNHEY, CDR2 SMNVEV (reference sequence). The CDR3 has 13 amino acids. The CDR3 DNA reads TGTGCCAGCAGTTATGGGGCGAGGCAGCCCCAGCATTTT. It translates to CASSYGARQPQHF.

This sequence joins TRBV5-1 and TRBJ1-6, with D possibly TRBD1 on 5 matching bases. The germline V and J ends were trimmed by 0 bases and 7 bases, with 11 bases remaining between them. The V gene's germline CDR1 is SGHRS and CDR2 YFSETQ. CDR3 size: 15 residues. CDR3 amino acids: CASSLVAGENSPLHF. Written as DNA, the CDR3 is TGCGCCAGCAGCTTGGTGGCGGGGGAAAATTCACCCCTCCACTTT.

The chain is built from TRBV19 and TRBJ2-1; 7 bases are a match to TRBD1. After removal of 3 bases from V and 9 bases from J, the junction contained 8 bases not matched to a gene. The CDR3 has 14 amino acids. CDR1 and CDR2 from the germline V gene are LNHDA and SQIVND (reference sequence). The CDR3 sequence is CASSIYRGPAEQFF. Written as DNA, the CDR3 is TGTGCCAGTAGTATTTATAGGGGGCCGGCTGAGCAGTTCTTC.

V is TRBV6-1 and J is TRBJ2-7; D is perhaps TRBD1 or TRBD2 (5 bases each). The CDR3 extends over 16 amino acids. V was shortened by 1 base and J by 1 base, with 14 bases between the two germline ends. Germline CDR1 is MNHNS and CDR2 is SASEGT. CDR3 region: CASSEGFGGWSYEQYF. The CDR3 DNA reads as TGTGCCAGCAGTGAAGGCTTTGGGGGATGGTCCTACGAGCAGTACTTC.

The chain recombines TRBV6-1 with TRBJ1-1; D may be TRBD1 (5 bases). This CDR3 comprises 13 residues. In germline, CDR1 is MNHNS, CDR2 SASEGT. V lost 3 bases, J lost 4 bases, and 9 bases lay in between. CDR3 in amino acids: CASSDRGGTEAFF. CDR3 bases: TGTGCCAGCAGTGATAGGGGTGGCACTGAAGCTTTCTTT.

V and J are TRBV6-6 and TRBJ2-7, with D perhaps being TRBD1 or TRBD2 (5 bases each). Germline CDR1 and CDR2: MNHNY and SVGAGI (reference sequence). V dropped 0 bases and J dropped 0 bases, with 12 bases sitting between them. The length of the CDR3 is 16 residues. In DNA, the CDR3 is TGTGCCAGCAGTTACTCGTCGGGACGTAGCTCCTACGAGCAGTACTTC. It specifies CASSYSSGRSSYEQYF.

This chain joins TRBV4-3 and TRBJ2-2; no reliable D call. From germline, CDR1 is LGHNA and CDR2 YSLEER. The V end lost 0 bases, the J end lost 4 bases, and 9 bases lay between the germline ends. There are 15 residues in the CDR3. CDR3: CASSQDLLPTGELFF. Written as DNA, the CDR3 is TGCGCCAGCAGCCAAGATCTTTTGCCCACCGGGGAGCTGTTTTTT.

The CDR3 bases are TGTGCCAGCAGCCGTAGCGGGAGAGGTACAGATACGCAGTATTTT. This sequence encodes CASSRSGRGTDTQYF. The chain has TRBV5-6 and TRBJ2-3; 9 bases match TRBD2. With 4 bases clipped from V and 3 bases from J, the junction kept 6 bases outside the gene matches. CDR3 size: 15 residues. Germline V gene data show CDR1 as SGHDT and CDR2 as YYEEEE.

The CDR3 nucleotides are TGCGCCAGCAGCTGGGACAGACCTCAAGAGACCCAGTACTTC. Amino acid sequence: CASSWDRPQETQYF. The gene calls are TRBV5-1 and TRBJ2-5; 7 positions match TRBD1. The CDR3 runs 14 residues. Germline values: CDR1 SGHRS, CDR2 YFSETQ. J was trimmed by 2 bases and V by 3 bases; bases with no gene match: 4.

The CDR3 is CATSRARSSYEQYF. The CDR3 nucleotides read TGTGCCACCAGCAGAGCGAGGAGCTCCTACGAGCAGTACTTC. V usage is TRBV15 and J usage is TRBJ2-7; D ambiguous. CDR3 size: 14 residues. The germline V gene has CDR1 LNHNV and CDR2 YYDKDF (reference sequence). The ends were cut back, 1 base at V and 0 bases at J, with 7 bases in the middle.

Written as DNA, the CDR3 is TGCGCCAGCAGCCAGAGGACAGGGGATACGCAGTATTTT. Residues: CASSQRTGDTQYF. The chain employs TRBV4-1 and TRBJ2-3, with 8 positions matching TRBD1. Trimming took 3 bases from V and 6 from J; bases not matched to a gene: 2. The CDR3 is made up of 13 amino acids. Germline loops: CDR1 MGHRA, CDR2 YSYEKL.

Only a few counts were recorded for this clone. The chain joins TRBV30 to TRBJ2-3; 10 bases are shared with TRBD2. The germline gives CDR1 GTSNPN, CDR2 SVGIG (reference sequence). Trimming at V came to 1 base and at J to 2 bases, leaving 3 bases not matched to a gene. The CDR3 runs 15 residues. The CDR3 DNA reads TGTGCCTGGAGTGGGACTAGCGGCTACACAGATACGCAGTATTTT. Its protein product is CAWSGTSGYTDTQYF.

This clone was recorded once. V and J are TRBV2 and TRBJ2-7, with 8 bases lining up with TRBD1. J lost 7 bases, V lost 2 bases, and 4 bases had no gene match. The CDR3 is made up of 13 amino acids. In germline, CDR1 is SNHLY, CDR2 FYNNEI. The CDR3 DNA reads as TGTGCCAGCAGTGAACAGGGGGCGCTTGAGCAGTACTTC. The encoded protein is CASSEQGALEQYF.

This clone was found once. This chain links TRBV29-1 with TRBJ1-2; TRBD1 is a possible D gene (6 bases). CDR3 length: 15 residues. From germline, CDR1 is SQVTM and CDR2 ANQGSEA. The CDR3 nucleotides read TGCACCGTAGCACCGACTTGGGGGCGCGTAAAGGGCTACACCTTC. Translation: CTVAPTWGRVKGYTF.

The chain carries TRBV6-4 and TRBJ2-6; no firm D call. This CDR3 spans 15 amino acids. Per the germline V gene, CDR1 is MRHNA and CDR2 is SNTAGT. V dropped 8 bases and J dropped 1 base, with 12 bases sitting between them. The CDR3 nucleotides are TGTGCCAGCTTGGCCCGGGTGTCTGGGGCCAACGTCCTGACTTTC. This encodes CASLARVSGANVLTF.

The rearrangement links TRBV11-2 to TRBJ1-6; D unresolved. Between the trimmed V and J ends, which lost 1 base and 5 bases, there was a span of 6 bases. Germline CDR1 is SGHAT and CDR2 is FQNNGV. The CDR3 has 14 residues. The CDR3 here is CASSLAGDNSPLHF. The CDR3 DNA reads as TGTGCCAGCAGCTTAGCCGGGGATAATTCACCCCTCCACTTT.

The V and J genes are TRBV6-1 and TRBJ2-7; no reliable D call. Trimming removed 1 base from V and 3 bases from J, with 7 bases in between. There are 13 residues in the CDR3. Germline CDR1 reads MNHNS; CDR2 reads SASEGT. The CDR3 coding sequence is TGTGCCAGCAGTGAAGTTGTGAGCTACGAGCAGTACTTC. Translation: CASSEVVSYEQYF.

This clone has only a few counts. This sequence joins TRBV6-1 and TRBJ2-1; possibly TRBD2 for D (6 bases). This CDR3 is built from 15 residues. In germline, CDR1 is MNHNS, CDR2 SASEGT. The V gene lost 7 bases and the J gene lost 1 base, with 14 bases spanning the gap. The CDR3 DNA is TGTGCCAGCACCGAAGCGGGTCGGTCCTACAATGAGCAGTTCTTC. Translating gives CASTEAGRSYNEQFF.

The chain employs TRBV21-1 and TRBJ1-2. TRBV21-1 is labeled a pseudogene. This CDR3 region has 13 residues. In DNA, the CDR3 is TGTGCCAGCAGCGGGAGGAACGACTATGGCTACACCTTC. Protein product: CASSGRNDYGYTF.